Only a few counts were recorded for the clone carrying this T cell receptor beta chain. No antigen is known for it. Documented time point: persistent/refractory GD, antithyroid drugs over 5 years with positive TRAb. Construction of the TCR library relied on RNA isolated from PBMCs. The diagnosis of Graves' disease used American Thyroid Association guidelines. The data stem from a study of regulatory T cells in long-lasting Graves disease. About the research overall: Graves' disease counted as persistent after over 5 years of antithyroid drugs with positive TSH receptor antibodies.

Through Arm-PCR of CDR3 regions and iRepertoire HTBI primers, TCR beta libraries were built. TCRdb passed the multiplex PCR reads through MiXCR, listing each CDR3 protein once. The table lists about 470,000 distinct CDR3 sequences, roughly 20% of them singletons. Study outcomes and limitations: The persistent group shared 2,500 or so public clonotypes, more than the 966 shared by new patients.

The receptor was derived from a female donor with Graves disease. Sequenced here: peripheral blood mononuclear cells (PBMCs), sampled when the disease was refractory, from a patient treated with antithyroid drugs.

This CDR3 is CASSVDRGLEQYF. The CDR3 region has the DNA TGTGCCAGCAGTGTAGACAGGGGGCTGGAGCAGTACTTC. This chain links TRBV6-1 with TRBJ2-7; 10 bases fit TRBD1. The CDR3 loop spans 13 amino acids. Germline V gene sequence: CDR1 MNHNS, CDR2 SASEGT. The V gene end was trimmed by 4 bases and the J gene end by 7 bases; junction bases not matched to a gene: 4.